Described below is a single TCR beta chain sequence and its context. Its antigen is currently unknown. RNA transcripts were the template for amplifying TCR beta CDR3 regions. A set of HTBI primers served as the primers for a first-round RT-PCR of the TCR CDR3. TCRdb redid the calling of the multiplex PCR reads with MiXCR, one entry per CDR3 protein. The data show about 400,000 distinct CDR3 sequences, with approximately 25% seen just once and around 70% held by the top ten. The data were taken from a study of T cells in Graves' hyperthyroidism and ophthalmopathy. The CDR3 totals 16 residues. Germline V CDR1 and CDR2: SQVTM, ANQGSEA. The junction had 5 bases not matched to a gene; V was cut back by 1 base and J by 1 base. Study results and caveats: The authors' 13 V-J model separated ophthalmopathy from stable hyperthyroidism.

The sequenced material came from blood. The source is a man aged 50-60 years with Graves' hyperthyroidism. The genes are TRBV29-1 and TRBJ2-2; TRBD1 aligns across 8 bases. The DNA of the CDR3 is TGCAGCGTTGAAGTCCGGACAGGGCAGAACACCGGGGAGCTGTTTTTT. Its protein product is CSVEVRTGQNTGELFF.